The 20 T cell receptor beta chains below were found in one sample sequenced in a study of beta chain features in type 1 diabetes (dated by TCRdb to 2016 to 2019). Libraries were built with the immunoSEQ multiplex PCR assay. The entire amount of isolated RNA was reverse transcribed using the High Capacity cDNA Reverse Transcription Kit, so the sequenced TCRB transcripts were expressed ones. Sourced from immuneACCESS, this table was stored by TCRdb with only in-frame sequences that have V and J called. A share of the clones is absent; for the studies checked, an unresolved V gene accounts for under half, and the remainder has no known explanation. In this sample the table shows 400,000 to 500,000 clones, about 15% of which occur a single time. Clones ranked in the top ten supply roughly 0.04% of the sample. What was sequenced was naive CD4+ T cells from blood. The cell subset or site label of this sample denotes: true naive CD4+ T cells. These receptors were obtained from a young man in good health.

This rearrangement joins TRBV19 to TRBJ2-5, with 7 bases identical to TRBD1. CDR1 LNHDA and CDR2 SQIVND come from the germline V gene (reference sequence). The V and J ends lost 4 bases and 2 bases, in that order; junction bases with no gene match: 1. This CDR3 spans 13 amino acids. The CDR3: CASSKGQQETQYF. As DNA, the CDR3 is TGTGCCAGTAGTAAGGGACAGCAAGAGACCCAGTACTTC. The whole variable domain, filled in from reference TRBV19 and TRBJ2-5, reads DGGITQSPKYLFRKEGQNVTLSCEQNLNHDAMYWYRQDPGQGLRLIYYSQIVNDFQKGDIAEGYSVSREKKESFPLTVTSAQKNPTAFYLCASSKGQQETQYFGPGTRLLVL.

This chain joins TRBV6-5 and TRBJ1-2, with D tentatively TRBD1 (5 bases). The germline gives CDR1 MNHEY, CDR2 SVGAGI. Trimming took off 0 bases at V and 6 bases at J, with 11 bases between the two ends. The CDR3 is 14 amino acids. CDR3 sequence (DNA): TGTGCCAGCAGTTACTCGACGGGGACCCATGGCTACACCTTC. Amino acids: CASSYSTGTHGYTF.

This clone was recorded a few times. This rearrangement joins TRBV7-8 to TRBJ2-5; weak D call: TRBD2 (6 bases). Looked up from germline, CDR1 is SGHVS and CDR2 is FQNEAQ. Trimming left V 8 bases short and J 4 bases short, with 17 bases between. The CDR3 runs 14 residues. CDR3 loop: CASVTGATRETQYF. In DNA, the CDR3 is TGTGCCAGCGTAACGGGAGCTACGCGAGAGACCCAGTACTTC.

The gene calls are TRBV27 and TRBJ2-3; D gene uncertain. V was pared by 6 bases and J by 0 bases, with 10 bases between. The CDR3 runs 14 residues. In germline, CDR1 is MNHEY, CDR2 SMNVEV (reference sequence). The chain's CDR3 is CASSLGLSTDTQYF. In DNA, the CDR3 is TGTGCCAGCAGCCTAGGTCTTAGCACAGATACGCAGTATTTT.

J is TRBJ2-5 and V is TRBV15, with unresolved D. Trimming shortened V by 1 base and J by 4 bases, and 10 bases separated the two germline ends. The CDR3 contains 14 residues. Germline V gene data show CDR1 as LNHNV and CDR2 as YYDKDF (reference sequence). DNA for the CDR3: TGTGCCACCAGCAGAGTCCTCGGCAGAGAGACCCAGTACTTC. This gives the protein CATSRVLGRETQYF.

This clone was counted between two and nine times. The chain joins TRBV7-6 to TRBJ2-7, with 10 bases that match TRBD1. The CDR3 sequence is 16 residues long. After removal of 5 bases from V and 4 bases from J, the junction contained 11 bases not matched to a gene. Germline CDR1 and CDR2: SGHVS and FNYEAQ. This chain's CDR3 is CASSPNSPGQGYEQYF. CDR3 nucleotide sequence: TGTGCCAGCAGCCCAAACTCTCCGGGACAGGGGTACGAGCAGTACTTC.

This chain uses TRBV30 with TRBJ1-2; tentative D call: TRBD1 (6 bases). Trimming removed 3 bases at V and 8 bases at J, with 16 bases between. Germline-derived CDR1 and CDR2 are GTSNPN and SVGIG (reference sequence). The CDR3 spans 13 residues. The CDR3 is CAWRTSGAGGYTF. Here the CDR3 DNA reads TGTGCCTGGAGGACATCAGGGGCAGGGGGCTACACCTTC. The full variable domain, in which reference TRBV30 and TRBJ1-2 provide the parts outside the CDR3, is SQTIHQWPATLVQPVGSPLSLECTVEGTSNPNLYWYRQAAGRGLQLLFYSVGIGQISSEVPQNLSASRPQDRQFILSSKKLLLSDSGFYLCAWRTSGAGGYTFGSGTRLTVV.

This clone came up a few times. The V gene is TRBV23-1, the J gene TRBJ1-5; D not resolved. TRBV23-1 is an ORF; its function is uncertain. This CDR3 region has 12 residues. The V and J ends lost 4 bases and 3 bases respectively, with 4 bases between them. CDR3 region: CASSPNNQPQHF. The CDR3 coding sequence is TGCGCCAGCAGTCCCAACAATCAGCCCCAGCATTTT.

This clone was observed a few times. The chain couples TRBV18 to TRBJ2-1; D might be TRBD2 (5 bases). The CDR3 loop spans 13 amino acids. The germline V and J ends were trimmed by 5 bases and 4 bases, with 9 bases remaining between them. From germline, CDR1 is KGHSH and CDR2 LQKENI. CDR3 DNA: TGTGCCAGCTCAATCGGACTGTACAATGAGCAGTTCTTC. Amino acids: CASSIGLYNEQFF.

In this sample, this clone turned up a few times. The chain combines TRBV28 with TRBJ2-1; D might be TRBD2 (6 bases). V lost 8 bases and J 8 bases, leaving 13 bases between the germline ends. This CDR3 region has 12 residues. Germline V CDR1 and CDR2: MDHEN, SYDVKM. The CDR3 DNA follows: TGTGCCAGCGGGGGGACCCCGGATGAGCAGTTCTTC. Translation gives CASGGTPDEQFF.

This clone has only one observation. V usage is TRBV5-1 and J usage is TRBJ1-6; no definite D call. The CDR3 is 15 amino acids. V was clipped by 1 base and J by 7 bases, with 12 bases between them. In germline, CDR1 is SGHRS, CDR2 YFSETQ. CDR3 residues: CASSLMPVRNSPLHF. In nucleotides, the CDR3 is TGCGCCAGCAGCTTGATGCCCGTACGGAATTCACCCCTCCACTTT. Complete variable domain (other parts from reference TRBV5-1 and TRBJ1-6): KAGVTQTPRYLIKTRGQQVTLSCSPISGHRSVSWYQQTPGQGLQFLFEYFSETQRNKGNFPGRFSGRQFSNSRSEMNVSTLELGDSALYLCASSLMPVRNSPLHFGNGTRLTVT.

CDR3: CASSHWGRVEQYV. The CDR3 nucleotides read TGCGCCAGCAGTCATTGGGGGAGGGTCGAGCAGTACGTC. This sequence joins TRBV23-1 and TRBJ2-7; 7 bases line up with TRBD2. TRBV23-1 is sorted into the ORF group, with uncertain function. The CDR3 contains 13 residues. V trimming: 3 bases; J trimming: 6 bases; junction bases outside the gene matches: 5.

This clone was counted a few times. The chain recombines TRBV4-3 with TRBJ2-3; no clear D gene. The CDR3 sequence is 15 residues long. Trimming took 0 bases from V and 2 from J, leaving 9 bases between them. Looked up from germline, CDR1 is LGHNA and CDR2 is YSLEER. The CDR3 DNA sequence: TGCGCCAGCAGCCAAGAGGTGGTTTCCACAGATACGCAGTATTTT. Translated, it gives CASSQEVVSTDTQYF.

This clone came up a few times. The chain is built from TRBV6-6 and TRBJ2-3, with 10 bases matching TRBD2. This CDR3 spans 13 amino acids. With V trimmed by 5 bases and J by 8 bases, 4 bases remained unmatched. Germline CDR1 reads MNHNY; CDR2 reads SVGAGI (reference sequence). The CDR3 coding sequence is TGTGCCAGCAGTCCCGGGACTAGCGTTACGCAGTATTTT. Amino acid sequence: CASSPGTSVTQYF.

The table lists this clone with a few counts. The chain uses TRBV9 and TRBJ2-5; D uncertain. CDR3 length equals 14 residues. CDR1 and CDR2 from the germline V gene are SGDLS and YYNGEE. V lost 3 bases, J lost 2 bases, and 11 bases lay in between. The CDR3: CASSGLGRQETQYF. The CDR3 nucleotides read TGTGCCAGCAGCGGTTTAGGGCGTCAAGAGACCCAGTACTTC.

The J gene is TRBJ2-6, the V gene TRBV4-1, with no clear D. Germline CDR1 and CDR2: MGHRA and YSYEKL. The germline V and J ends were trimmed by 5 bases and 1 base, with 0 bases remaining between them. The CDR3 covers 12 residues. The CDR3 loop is CASSSGANVLTF. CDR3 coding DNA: TGCGCCAGCAGCTCTGGGGCCAACGTCCTGACTTTC.

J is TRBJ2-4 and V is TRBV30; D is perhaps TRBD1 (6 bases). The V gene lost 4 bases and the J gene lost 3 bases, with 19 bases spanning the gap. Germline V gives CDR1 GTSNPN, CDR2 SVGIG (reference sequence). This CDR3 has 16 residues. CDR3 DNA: TGTGCCTGGACACAGGGACGCGGTTGGAGCAAAAACATTCAGTACTTC. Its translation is CAWTQGRGWSKNIQYF.

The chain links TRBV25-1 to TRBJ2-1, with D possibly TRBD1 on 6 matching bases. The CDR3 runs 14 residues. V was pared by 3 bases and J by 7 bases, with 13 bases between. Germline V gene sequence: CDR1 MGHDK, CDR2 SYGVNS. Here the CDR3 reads CASSETGPWNEQFF. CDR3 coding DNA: TGTGCCAGCAGTGAGACAGGCCCTTGGAATGAGCAGTTCTTC.

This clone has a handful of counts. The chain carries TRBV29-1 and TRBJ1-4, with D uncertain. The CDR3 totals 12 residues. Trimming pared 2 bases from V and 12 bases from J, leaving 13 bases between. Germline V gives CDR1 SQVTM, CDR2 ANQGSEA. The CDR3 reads CSVELGYQELFF. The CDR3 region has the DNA TGCAGCGTTGAATTAGGGTACCAGGAACTGTTTTTT.

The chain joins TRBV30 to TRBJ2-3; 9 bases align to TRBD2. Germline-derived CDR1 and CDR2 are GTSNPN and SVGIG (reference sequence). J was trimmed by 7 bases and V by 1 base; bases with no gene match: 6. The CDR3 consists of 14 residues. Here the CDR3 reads CAWSGGTSRYTQYF. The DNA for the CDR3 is TGTGCCTGGAGTGGGGGGACTAGCAGATATACGCAGTATTTT.